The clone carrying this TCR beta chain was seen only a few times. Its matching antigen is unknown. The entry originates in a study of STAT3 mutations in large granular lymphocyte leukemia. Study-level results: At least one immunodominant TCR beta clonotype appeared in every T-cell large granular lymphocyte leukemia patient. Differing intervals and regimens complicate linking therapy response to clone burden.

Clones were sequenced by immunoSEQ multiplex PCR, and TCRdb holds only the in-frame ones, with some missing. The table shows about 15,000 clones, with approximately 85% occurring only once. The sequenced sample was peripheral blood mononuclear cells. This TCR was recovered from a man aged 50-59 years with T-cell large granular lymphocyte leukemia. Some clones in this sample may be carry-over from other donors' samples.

CDR3 DNA: TGTGCCAGTAGAGTCAGTGGAGATACGCAGTATTTT. Residues: CASRVSGDTQYF. The chain is built from TRBV19 and TRBJ2-3; D gene uncertain. The germline CDR1 and CDR2 sequences are LNHDA and SQIVND (reference sequence). The length of the CDR3 is 12 residues. The V and J ends lost 6 bases and 5 bases respectively, with 9 bases between them.